The clone carrying this T cell receptor (beta chain) came up a few times. The target antigen is unknown. This entry belongs to a study of CD8+ T cells in alopecia areata. Overall study: For 6 to 18 months, tofacitinib was taken, and 6 months off drug followed. General study points: Many expanded lesional clones remained in scalp and blood on tofacitinib. Given one nonresponder, whether baseline CD8+ expansion relates to response remains uncertain.

RNA extraction was followed by reverse transcription into cDNA, which acted as the sequencing template. The assay was immunoSEQ multiplex PCR, and TCRdb's table has in-frame clones only and misses some. The sample lists around 270,000 clones; 58% were seen once. This CDR3 spans 18 amino acids. Looked up from germline, CDR1 is MGHRA and CDR2 is YSYEKL. V was shortened by 4 bases and J by 0 bases, with 19 bases between the two germline ends. Regarding treatment: oral pan-JAK inhibitor, 5-10 mg twice daily. Researchers gathered lesional scalp punch biopsies and peripheral blood from patients with alopecia areata.

The chain recombines TRBV4-1 with TRBJ2-4; D may be TRBD1 (6 bases). The sequencing here drew on CD4+ T cells sorted from blood, taken at week 24, from a patient treated with tofacitinib. The TCR comes from a human donor with alopecia areata. CDR3 sequence reads: CASSLRYRDLIAKNIQYF. In DNA form, the CDR3 reads TGCGCCAGCAGCCTCCGTTACAGGGACCTCATAGCCAAAAACATTCAGTACTTC.